One and the same sample provided the 29 T cell receptor beta chains below, sequenced in a study of CD8+CD57+ T cells in acquired aplastic anemia. Genomic DNA was employed as the template in profiling TCR beta VDJ and CDR3. Each CDR3 protein is one row after TCRdb ran MiXCR on the reads. The table records about 190,000 distinct CDR3 sequences, 40% to 55% of them present only once. In patients chosen for sequencing, flow cytometry had shown CD8+CD57+ cell expansion. Specimen: sorted CD4+, CD8+, or CD8+CD57+ T cells (not recorded which) from PBMCs. These receptors were taken from a human donor with aplastic anemia.

This clonotype occurred many times. This chain joins TRBV7-9 and TRBJ2-7, with no clear D. Germline V gene data show CDR1 as SEHNR and CDR2 as FQNEAQ (reference sequence). The V end lost 1 base, the J end lost 12 bases, and 16 bases lay between the germline ends. The CDR3 length is 13 residues. The CDR3 nucleotides are TGTGCCAGCAGCTTAGAGTCCCCCCCGACCGGGTACTTC. Translation gives CASSLESPPTGYF.

The chain couples TRBV15 to TRBJ1-3, with TRBD1 matching 7 bases. This CDR3 region has 15 residues. Germline V gene lookup returns CDR1 LNHNV and CDR2 YYDKDF (reference sequence). Trimming took 0 bases from V and 2 from J; bases not matched to a gene: 1. CDR3 sequence: CATSRDRGTGNTIYF. CDR3 sequence (DNA): TGTGCCACCAGCAGAGACAGGGGGACTGGAAACACCATATATTTT.

The V gene is TRBV5-1, the J gene TRBJ2-2, with 8 bases fitting TRBD1. J was trimmed by 5 bases and V by 4 bases; bases with no gene match: 7. The germline V gene has CDR1 SGHRS and CDR2 YFSETQ. This CDR3 is built from 15 residues. CDR3 residues: CASSTGDRSTGELFF. The CDR3, as DNA: TGCGCCAGCAGCACGGGGGACAGGTCGACCGGGGAGCTGTTTTTT.

This sequence joins TRBV5-1 and TRBJ2-5; D call uncertain. This CDR3 comprises 14 residues. The ends were cut back, 4 bases at V and 9 bases at J, with 19 bases in the middle. Germline loops: CDR1 SGHRS, CDR2 YFSETQ. In DNA form, the CDR3 reads TGCGCCAGCAGCCCCGGAAGAACCGGAAAGGCCCAGTACTTC. Its protein is CASSPGRTGKAQYF.

This clonotype was seen ten or more times. This chain joins TRBV12-3 or TRBV12-4 and TRBJ1-6, with no clear D. The CDR3 loop spans 16 amino acids. Deletions cut 3 bases from V and 5 bases from J, with 14 bases between. The CDR3 loop reads CASSLSVGGDNSPLHF. The CDR3 DNA sequence: TGTGCCAGCAGTTTGTCAGTTGGCGGTGATAATTCACCCCTCCACTTT.

The CDR3, as DNA: TGTGCCATCAGTGACTCAAGCGGGAGCACAGATACGCAGTATTTT. This encodes CAISDSSGSTDTQYF. This chain joins TRBV10-3 and TRBJ2-3, with TRBD2 as a possible D gene (6 bases). Germline loops: CDR1 ENHRY, CDR2 SYGVKD. V was clipped by 3 bases and J by 0 bases, with 10 bases between them. This CDR3 region has 15 residues.

This clonotype has ten or more counts. This sequence joins TRBV10-3 and TRBJ2-7, with TRBD1 matching 7 bases. After removal of 7 bases from V and 3 bases from J, the junction contained 6 bases not matched to a gene. The CDR3 consists of 13 residues. Looked up from germline, CDR1 is ENHRY and CDR2 is SYGVKD. The CDR3: CAIKDRALYEQYF. CDR3 DNA: TGTGCCATCAAAGACAGGGCCCTCTACGAGCAGTACTTC.

V is TRBV6-5 and J is TRBJ2-7, with D possibly matching TRBD2 (6 bases). Per the germline V gene, CDR1 is MNHEY and CDR2 is SVGAGI. The CDR3 sequence is 15 residues long. Between the trimmed V and J ends, which lost 2 bases and 3 bases, there was a span of 14 bases. The CDR3, as DNA: TGTGCCAGCAGTTACCTGGGAGGCAGTATCTACGAGCAGTACTTC. This translates into CASSYLGGSIYEQYF.

The sample holds one count of this clonotype. The V call is TRBV9, the J call TRBJ2-7, with 8 nucleotides matching TRBD2. From germline, CDR1 is SGDLS and CDR2 YYNGEE. This CDR3 region has 15 residues. J gave up 4 bases and V 0 bases, and 6 bases lay outside the gene matches. This chain's CDR3 is CASSVGGGGLYEQYF. Here the CDR3 DNA reads TGTGCCAGCAGCGTAGGTGGCGGGGGGTTGTACGAGCAGTACTTC.

At least ten counts were recorded for this clonotype. This sequence joins TRBV6-5 and TRBJ2-7, with a possible D match to TRBD1 (5 bases). In germline, CDR1 is MNHEY, CDR2 SVGAGI. This CDR3 contains 14 residues. The V gene lost 0 bases and the J gene lost 2 bases, with 8 bases spanning the gap. CDR3 protein: CASSYSRGTYEQYF. The CDR3 DNA is TGTGCCAGCAGTTACTCAAGGGGAACCTACGAGCAGTACTTC.

This clonotype was seen a few times. This chain links TRBV27 with TRBJ1-1; D might be TRBD1 (6 bases). CDR1 is MNHEY and CDR2 is SMNVEV in the germline V gene (reference sequence). This CDR3 spans 13 amino acids. V was trimmed by 6 bases and J by 1 base, leaving 9 bases between them. The CDR3 nucleotides are TGTGCCAGCAGAAGACAGGCGAACACTGAAGCTTTCTTT. The encoded protein is CASRRQANTEAFF.

This chain links TRBV7-8 with TRBJ1-1; D is possibly TRBD1 (6 bases). This CDR3 has 14 residues. In germline, CDR1 is SGHVS, CDR2 FQNEAQ. The germline V and J ends were trimmed by 1 base and 8 bases, with 14 bases remaining between them. The CDR3 DNA reads TGTGCCAGCAGCTTAGGCCGTAGACAGGAGGAAGCTTTCTTT. As protein: CASSLGRRQEEAFF.

This clonotype showed up just once. The CDR3 protein is CASSQLGVENGLNTGELFF. For the CDR3, the DNA is TGCGCCAGCAGTCAGCTTGGTGTGGAGAATGGCCTCAACACCGGGGAGCTGTTTTTT. The chain carries TRBV5-1 and TRBJ2-2; D is ambiguous. Germline V CDR1 and CDR2: SGHRS, YFSETQ. The germline V and J ends were trimmed by 5 bases and 2 bases, with 25 bases remaining between them. There are 19 residues in the CDR3.

This clonotype has ten or more counts. In nucleotides, the CDR3 is TGTGCCAGCAGTTACTCGTGGCAAGCCGGGGAGCTGTTTTTT. Translation gives CASSYSWQAGELFF. The chain links TRBV6-6 to TRBJ2-2; D is ambiguous. CDR1 and CDR2 (germline): MNHNY, SVGAGI (reference sequence). This CDR3 contains 14 residues. V was pared by 0 bases and J by 6 bases, with 8 bases between.

This sequence joins TRBV7-9 and TRBJ1-1, with no clear D. Per germline, CDR1 SEHNR and CDR2 FQNEAQ (reference sequence). The V end was cut by 5 bases, the J end by 11 bases, with 9 bases between. CDR3 size: 10 residues. CDR3 amino acids: CASSPFLAFF. DNA for the CDR3: TGTGCCAGCAGCCCGTTTTTGGCTTTCTTT.

This clonotype occurred a few times. This may stem from a read error, because a much larger clone lies one nucleotide away. The chain uses TRBV20-1 and TRBJ1-4, with D possibly matching TRBD1 (5 bases). This CDR3 is 14 amino acids long. CDR1 DFQATT and CDR2 SNEGSKA come from the germline V gene (reference sequence). Trimming cost V 6 bases and J 6 bases, with 17 bases left between them. The CDR3 nucleotides are TGCAGTGCCCCTCAGAGGGGAGGGGATGAAAAACTGTTTTTT. It codes for CSAPQRGGDEKLFF.

This clonotype was observed a single time. V gene TRBV25-1 combines with J gene TRBJ2-7, with TRBD2 identical over 10 bases. This CDR3 has 16 residues. The germline gives CDR1 MGHDK, CDR2 SYGVNS. V was pared by 2 bases and J by 4 bases, with 8 bases of the junction left unmatched. The CDR3 coding sequence is TGTGCCAGCAGTGAACTAGCGGGAGCTATTAGTTACGAGCAGTACTTC. Protein sequence: CASSELAGAISYEQYF.

V gene TRBV7-7 combines with J gene TRBJ2-5, with D unresolved. Germline values: CDR1 SSHAT, CDR2 FNYEAQ (reference sequence). V was clipped by 8 bases and J by 0 bases, with 10 bases between them. This CDR3 is 13 amino acids long. The CDR3 region is CASLDPYQETQYF. CDR3 DNA sequence: TGTGCCAGCTTAGATCCGTACCAAGAGACCCAGTACTTC.

The chain joins TRBV29-1 to TRBJ2-1; 9 bases match TRBD1. Unmatched junction bases numbered 10, after V lost 1 base and J lost 3 bases. CDR1 and CDR2 (germline): SQVTM, ANQGSEA. CDR3 size: 17 residues. Written as DNA, the CDR3 is TGCAGCGTTGAAGCGGACCGGGACAGGGAGATCTACAATGAGCAGTTCTTC. It codes for CSVEADRDREIYNEQFF.

The V gene is TRBV15, the J gene TRBJ2-1; D might be TRBD2 (6 bases). The ends were cut back, 0 bases at V and 2 bases at J, with 14 bases in the middle. Looked up from germline, CDR1 is LNHNV and CDR2 is YYDKDF (reference sequence). This CDR3 is 17 amino acids long. The DNA for the CDR3 is TGTGCCACCAGCAGAGAGAGTAGCGGACATGCCTACAATGAGCAGTTCTTC. Translated, it gives CATSRESSGHAYNEQFF.

The chain is built from TRBV7-8 and TRBJ2-1, with 11 positions matching TRBD2. The CDR3 covers 16 residues. Per the germline V gene, CDR1 is SGHVS and CDR2 is FQNEAQ. The V gene end was trimmed by 4 bases and the J gene end by 4 bases; junction bases not matched to a gene: 6. CDR3 sequence reads: CASSSLAGGSYNEQFF. Here the CDR3 DNA reads TGTGCCAGCAGCTCCCTAGCGGGAGGAAGTTACAATGAGCAGTTCTTC.

V gene TRBV7-9 combines with J gene TRBJ1-1, with 7 bases fitting TRBD1. The length of the CDR3 is 12 residues. Per germline, CDR1 SEHNR and CDR2 FQNEAQ (reference sequence). After removal of 6 bases from V and 7 bases from J, the junction contained 5 bases not matched to a gene. This CDR3 reads CASSNWDSEAFF. CDR3 in DNA: TGTGCCAGCAGTAATTGGGACAGTGAAGCTTTCTTT.

This clonotype was detected only once. A much larger clone sits a single nucleotide away, making a read error possible. The CDR3 region is CASSYTVSYGCTF. Written as DNA, the CDR3 is TGTGCCAGCAGTTACACAGTTAGCTATGGCTGCACCTTC. The chain employs TRBV6-5 and TRBJ1-2; D is uncertain. There are 13 residues in the CDR3. The V gene's germline CDR1 is MNHEY and CDR2 SVGAGI.

V usage is TRBV20-1 and J usage is TRBJ2-7; no reliable D call. The CDR3 runs to 12 residues. CDR1 is DFQATT, CDR2 SNEGSKA, per germline (reference sequence). V lost 3 bases to trimming and J lost 0 bases, with 6 bases between them. The CDR3 nucleotides read TGCAGTGCTAGCGAGGTCTCCTACGAGCAGTACTTC. Translation: CSASEVSYEQYF.

This clonotype was seen many times. The chain carries TRBV20-1 and TRBJ1-1; 7 bases fit TRBD1. CDR3 length: 14 residues. J gave up 0 bases and V 4 bases, and 5 bases lay outside the gene matches. Per the germline V gene, CDR1 is DFQATT and CDR2 is SNEGSKA (reference sequence). The CDR3, as DNA: TGCAGTGCTACTTCGACAGGGTTGAACACTGAAGCTTTCTTT. Its protein is CSATSTGLNTEAFF.

Note on this clonotype: This could be a read error, since a much larger clone is one nucleotide away. The CDR3 DNA reads as TGTGGCACCAGTCCAGACGGGTCTGGGGCCAACGTCCTGACTTTC. Amino acids: CGTSPDGSGANVLTF. V gene TRBV24-1 combines with J gene TRBJ2-6; D is unresolved. The V gene's germline CDR1 is KGHDR and CDR2 SFDVKD. This CDR3 spans 15 amino acids.

The chain recombines TRBV10-3 with TRBJ2-5; 10 bases align to TRBD1. Germline CDR1 ENHRY, CDR2 SYGVKD. The CDR3 contains 16 residues. Unmatched junction bases numbered 3, after V lost 0 bases and J lost 2 bases. The CDR3 bases are TGTGCCATCAGTGAGTCGACAGGGGGCGGTCAAGAGACCCAGTACTTC. It encodes CAISESTGGGQETQYF.

This chain connects TRBV20-1 to TRBJ2-5; 9 bases are shared with TRBD2. The CDR3 spans 15 residues. Trimming removed 1 base from V and 2 bases from J; junction bases left unmatched: 5. Germline V gene data show CDR1 as DFQATT and CDR2 as SNEGSKA (reference sequence). The CDR3 loop reads CSARVAGEVQETQYF. The DNA of the CDR3 is TGCAGTGCTAGAGTAGCGGGAGAGGTACAAGAGACCCAGTACTTC.

This clonotype was picked up many times. The rearrangement uses TRBV7-2 and TRBJ2-7; a weak D match, TRBD1 (5 bases). Germline CDR1 is SGHTA and CDR2 is FQGNSA. The CDR3 is 12 amino acids. V gave up 4 bases and J gave up 4 bases, with 8 bases separating them. CDR3 in amino acids: CASSSQGYEQYF. CDR3 nucleotides: TGTGCCAGCAGCTCGCAGGGTTACGAGCAGTACTTC.